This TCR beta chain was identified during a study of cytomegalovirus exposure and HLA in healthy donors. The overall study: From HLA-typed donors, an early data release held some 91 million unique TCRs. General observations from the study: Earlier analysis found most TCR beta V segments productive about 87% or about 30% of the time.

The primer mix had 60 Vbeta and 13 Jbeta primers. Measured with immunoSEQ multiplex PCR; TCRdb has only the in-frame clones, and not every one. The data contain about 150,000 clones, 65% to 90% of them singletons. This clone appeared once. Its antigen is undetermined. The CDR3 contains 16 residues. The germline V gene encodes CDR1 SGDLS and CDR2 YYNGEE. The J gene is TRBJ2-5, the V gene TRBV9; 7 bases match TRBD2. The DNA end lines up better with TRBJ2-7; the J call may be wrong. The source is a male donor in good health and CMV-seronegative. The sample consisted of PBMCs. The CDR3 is CASSPGPAGFTYEQYF. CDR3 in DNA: TGTGCCAGCAGCCCAGGACCAGCGGGGTTCACCTACGAGCAGTACTTC.